The following is a TCR beta chain sequence with its context. Antigen unknown. Repertoires were sampled repeatedly during chemoradiotherapy. Profiling relied on immunoSEQ multiplex PCR, and the TCRdb table lists in-frame clones only, not all of them. The sample contains tens of thousands of clones, 80% to 95% of which appear only once. The data derive from a study of chemoradiotherapy in HPV16-positive cancers. In the study overall: Candidate HPV-specific clones and shared TCR motifs came from a couple of HPV16-positive patients. Study results and limitations: Candidate HPV-specific clones and E7-related TCR motifs grew in tumor during treatment.

V was clipped by 6 bases and J by 2 bases, with 10 bases between them. Germline-derived CDR1 and CDR2 are SEHNR and FQNEAQ (reference sequence). The CDR3 is 13 residues long. Material: blood, obtained from a patient who underwent chemoradiotherapy. The TCR sequence derives from a human donor with HPV-associated anogenital cancer. The V call is TRBV7-9, the J call TRBJ1-1; D unclear. The DNA for the CDR3 is TGTGCCAGCAGTTCCGCAGGTAACACTGAAGCTTTCTTT. Translated: CASSSAGNTEAFF.